The sequence of this TCR beta chain was determined in a study of T cell repertoires in cytomegalovirus infection. TCRdb re-analysed the reads in MiXCR, keeping a single row per CDR3 protein. The profile covers roughly 250,000 distinct CDR3 sequences, with 12% appearing a single time and 1.5% to 2% taken by the ten largest. This clonotype has at least ten counts. The sample taken for sequencing was PBMCs. The sequence was obtained from a human donor in good health (CMV status not recorded). Some clones in this sample may be carry-over from other donors' samples.

CDR3 bases: TGTGCCAGCAGTTATGACACGGATCAGCCCCAGCATTTT. It is translated as CASSYDTDQPQHF. The chain is built from TRBV28 and TRBJ1-5; D remains ambiguous. Germline values: CDR1 MDHEN, CDR2 SYDVKM. This CDR3 spans 13 amino acids. V lost 4 bases and J lost 5, with 9 bases in between.